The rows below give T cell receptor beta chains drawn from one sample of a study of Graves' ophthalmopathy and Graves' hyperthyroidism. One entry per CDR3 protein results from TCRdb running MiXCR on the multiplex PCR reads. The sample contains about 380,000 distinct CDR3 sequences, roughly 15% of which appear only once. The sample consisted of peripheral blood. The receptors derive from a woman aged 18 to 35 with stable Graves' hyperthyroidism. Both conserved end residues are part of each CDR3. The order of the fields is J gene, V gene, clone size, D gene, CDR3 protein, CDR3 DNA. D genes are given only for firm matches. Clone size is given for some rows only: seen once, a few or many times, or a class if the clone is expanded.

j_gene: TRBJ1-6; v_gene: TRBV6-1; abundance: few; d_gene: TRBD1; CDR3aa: CASRDRVDSPLHF; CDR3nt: TGTGCCAGTAGGGACAGGGTCGATTCACCCCTCCACTTT
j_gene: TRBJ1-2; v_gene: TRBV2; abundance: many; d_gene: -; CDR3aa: CASSEGLRRNNYGYTF; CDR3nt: TGTGCCAGCAGTGAAGGACTTCGTCGAAATAACTATGGCTACACCTTC
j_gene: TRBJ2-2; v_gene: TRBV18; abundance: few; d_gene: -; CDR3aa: CASSPVGRTGELFF; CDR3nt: TGTGCCAGCTCACCCGTCGGGAGAACCGGGGAGCTGTTTTTT
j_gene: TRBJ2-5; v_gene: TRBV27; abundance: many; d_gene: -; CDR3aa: CASSLRGHQIQETQYF; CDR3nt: TGTGCCAGCAGTTTAAGGGGCCATCAAATCCAAGAGACCCAGTACTTC
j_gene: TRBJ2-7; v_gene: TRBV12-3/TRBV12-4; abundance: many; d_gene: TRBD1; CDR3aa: CASSTGQNYEQYF; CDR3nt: TGTGCCAGCAGTACGGGACAGAACTACGAGCAGTACTTC
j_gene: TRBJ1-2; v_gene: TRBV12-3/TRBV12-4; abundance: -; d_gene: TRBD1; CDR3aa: CASSAQGVEGYTF; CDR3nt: TGTGCCAGCAGTGCACAGGGGGTAGAAGGCTACACCTTC
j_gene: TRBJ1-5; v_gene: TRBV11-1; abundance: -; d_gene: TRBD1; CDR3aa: CASSLGDRGSGQPQHF; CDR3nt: TGTGCCAGCAGCTTAGGGGACAGGGGTTCGGGTCAGCCCCAGCATTTT
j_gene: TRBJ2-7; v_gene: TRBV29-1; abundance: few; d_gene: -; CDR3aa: CSVGPPGDKQYF; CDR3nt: TGCAGCGTTGGTCCCCCGGGTGATAAGCAGTACTTC
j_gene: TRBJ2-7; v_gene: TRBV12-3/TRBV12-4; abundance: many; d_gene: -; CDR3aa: CASTSSYEQYF; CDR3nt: TGTGCCAGCACGAGCTCCTACGAGCAGTACTTC
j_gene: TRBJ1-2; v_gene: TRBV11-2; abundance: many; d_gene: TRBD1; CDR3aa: CASSSISRGFGYTF; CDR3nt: TGTGCCAGCAGCTCAATAAGCAGGGGGTTTGGCTACACCTTC
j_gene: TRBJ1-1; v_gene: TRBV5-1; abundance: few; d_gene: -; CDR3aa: CASSLDGPAAQAFF; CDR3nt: TGCGCCAGCAGCTTGGATGGCCCGGCAGCCCAAGCTTTCTTT
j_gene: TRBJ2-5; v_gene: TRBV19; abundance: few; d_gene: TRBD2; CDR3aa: CASSKAGTSGQETQYF; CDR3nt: TGTGCCAGTAGTAAAGCCGGGACTAGCGGACAAGAGACCCAGTACTTC
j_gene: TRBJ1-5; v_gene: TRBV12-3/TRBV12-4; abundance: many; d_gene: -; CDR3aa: CASRRQSNQPQHF; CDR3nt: TGTGCCAGCAGACGACAGTCCAATCAGCCCCAGCATTTT
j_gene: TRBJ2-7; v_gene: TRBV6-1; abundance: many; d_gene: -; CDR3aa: CASRLTVSYEQYF; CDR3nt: TGTGCCAGCAGATTGACAGTCTCCTACGAGCAGTACTTC
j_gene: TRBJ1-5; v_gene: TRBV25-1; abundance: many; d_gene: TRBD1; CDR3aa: CASSPRQGGDSNQPQHF; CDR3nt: TGTGCCAGCAGTCCCCGGCAGGGGGGAGATAGCAATCAGCCCCAGCATTTT
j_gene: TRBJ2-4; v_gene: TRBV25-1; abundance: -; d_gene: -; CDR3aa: CASSAGGIKYF; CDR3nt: TGTGCCAGCAGTGCTGGGGGCATTAAGTACTTC
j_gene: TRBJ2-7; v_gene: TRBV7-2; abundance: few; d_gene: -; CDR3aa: CASSLIAGAYEQYF; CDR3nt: TGTGCCAGCAGCTTAATTGCAGGAGCCTACGAGCAGTACTTC
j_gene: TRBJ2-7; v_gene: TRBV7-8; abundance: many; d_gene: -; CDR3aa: CASSPSARTVVYEQYF; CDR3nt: TGTGCCAGCAGCCCGTCTGCCCGGACTGTCGTCTACGAGCAGTACTTC
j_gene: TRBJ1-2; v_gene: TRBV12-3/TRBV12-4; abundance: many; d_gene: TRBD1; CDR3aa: CASSPRDSGGYTF; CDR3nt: TGTGCCAGCAGCCCCCGGGACAGCGGGGGCTACACCTTC
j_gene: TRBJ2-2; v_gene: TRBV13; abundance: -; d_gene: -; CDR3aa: CASRAPNTGELFF; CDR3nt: TGTGCCAGCAGGGCCCCGAACACCGGGGAGCTGTTTTTT
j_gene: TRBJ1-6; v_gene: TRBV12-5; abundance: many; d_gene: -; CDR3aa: CASGFYVISSYNSPLHF; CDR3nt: TGTGCTAGTGGTTTCTACGTTATAAGCTCCTATAATTCACCCCTCCACTTT
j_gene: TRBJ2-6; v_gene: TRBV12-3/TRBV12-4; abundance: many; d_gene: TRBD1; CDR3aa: CASRPETGVNSGANVLTF; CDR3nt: TGTGCCAGCAGACCCGAGACAGGGGTGAACTCTGGGGCCAACGTCCTGACTTTC
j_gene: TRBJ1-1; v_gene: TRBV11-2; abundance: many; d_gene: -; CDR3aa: CASSHSQVRTVNTEAFF; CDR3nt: TGTGCCAGCAGCCATTCACAAGTCCGGACAGTTAACACTGAAGCTTTCTTT
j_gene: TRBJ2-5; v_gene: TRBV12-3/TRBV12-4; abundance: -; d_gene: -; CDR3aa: CASSPQAKALQETQYF; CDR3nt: TGTGCCAGCAGTCCCCAGGCCAAGGCTCTGCAAGAGACCCAGTACTTC
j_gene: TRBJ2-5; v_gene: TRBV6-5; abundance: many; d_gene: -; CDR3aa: CASSYSKLLQETQYF; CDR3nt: TGTGCCAGCAGTTACTCGAAACTCCTCCAAGAGACCCAGTACTTC
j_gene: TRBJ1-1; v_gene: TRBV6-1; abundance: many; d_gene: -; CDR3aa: CASSERWQVAEAFF; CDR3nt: TGTGCCAGCAGTGAAAGGTGGCAAGTAGCTGAAGCTTTCTTT
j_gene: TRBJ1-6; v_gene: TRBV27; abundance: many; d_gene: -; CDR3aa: CASRTGSSYNSPLHF; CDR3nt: TGTGCCAGCAGGACGGGGAGCTCCTATAATTCACCCCTCCACTTT
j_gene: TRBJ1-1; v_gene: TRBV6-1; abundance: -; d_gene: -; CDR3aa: CASSEGGLDTEAFF; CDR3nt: TGTGCCAGCAGTGAAGGGGGCTTGGACACTGAAGCTTTCTTT
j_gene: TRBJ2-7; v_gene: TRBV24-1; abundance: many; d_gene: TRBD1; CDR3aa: CATSDLSPGQGGYEQYF; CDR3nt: TGTGCCACCAGTGATTTGTCACCGGGACAGGGGGGATACGAGCAGTACTTC
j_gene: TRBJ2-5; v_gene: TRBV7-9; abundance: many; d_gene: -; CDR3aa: CASSLDTQGETQYF; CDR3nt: TGTGCCAGCAGCCTGGACACCCAAGGGGAGACCCAGTACTTC
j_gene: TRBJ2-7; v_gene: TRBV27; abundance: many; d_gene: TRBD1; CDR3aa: CASSFGGTGGSYEQYF; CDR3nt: TGTGCCAGCAGTTTCGGCGGGACAGGGGGCTCCTACGAGCAGTACTTC
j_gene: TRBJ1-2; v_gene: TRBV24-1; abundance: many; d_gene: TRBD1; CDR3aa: CATSGVGTDNYGYTF; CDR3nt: TGTGCCACCAGTGGGGTCGGGACAGACAACTATGGCTACACCTTC
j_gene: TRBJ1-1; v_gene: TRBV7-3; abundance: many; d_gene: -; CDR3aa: CASSSYRRAEAFF; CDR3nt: TGTGCCAGCAGCTCTTACAGACGCGCTGAAGCTTTCTTT
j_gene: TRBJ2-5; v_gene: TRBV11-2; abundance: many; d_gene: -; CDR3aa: CASSLLQRETQYF; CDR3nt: TGTGCCAGCAGCTTACTACAGCGGGAGACCCAGTACTTC
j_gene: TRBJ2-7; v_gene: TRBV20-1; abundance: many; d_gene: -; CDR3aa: CSARDWGSGRLSYEQYF; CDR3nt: TGCAGTGCTAGAGATTGGGGATCGGGACGACTCTCCTACGAGCAGTACTTC
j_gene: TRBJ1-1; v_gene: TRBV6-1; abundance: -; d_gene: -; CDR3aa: CASSPCSPRDTEAFF; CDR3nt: TGTGCCAGCTCCCCTTGCTCCCCTCGGGACACTGAAGCTTTCTTT
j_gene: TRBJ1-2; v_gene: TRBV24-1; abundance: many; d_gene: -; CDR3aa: CATSAPLQGVYGYTF; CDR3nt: TGTGCCACCAGTGCCCCATTACAGGGAGTCTATGGCTACACCTTC
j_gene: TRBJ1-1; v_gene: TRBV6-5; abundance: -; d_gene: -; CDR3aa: CASSYSSRLGAFF; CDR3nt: TGTGCCAGCAGTTATTCCTCCCGGCTAGGAGCTTTCTTT
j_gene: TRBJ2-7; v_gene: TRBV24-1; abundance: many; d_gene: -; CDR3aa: CATSDFGSYEQYF; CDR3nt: TGTGCCACCAGTGATTTTGGGAGCTACGAGCAGTACTTC
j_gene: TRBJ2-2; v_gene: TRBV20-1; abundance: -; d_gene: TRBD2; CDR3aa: CSASPSGGSNTGELFF; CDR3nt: TGCAGTGCTAGCCCTAGCGGGGGGTCGAACACCGGGGAGCTGTTTTTT
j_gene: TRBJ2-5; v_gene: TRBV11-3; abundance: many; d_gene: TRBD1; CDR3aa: CASSLDPGQGRETQYF; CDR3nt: TGTGCCAGCAGCTTAGATCCTGGACAGGGGAGGGAGACCCAGTACTTC
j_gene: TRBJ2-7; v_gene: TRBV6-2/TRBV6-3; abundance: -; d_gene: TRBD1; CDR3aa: CASSDRVFEQYF; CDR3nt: TGTGCCAGCAGTGACAGGGTCTTCGAGCAGTACTTC
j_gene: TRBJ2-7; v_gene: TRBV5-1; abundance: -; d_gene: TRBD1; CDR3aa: CASSPIEGTVPYEQYF; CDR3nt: TGCGCCAGCAGCCCCATTGAGGGGACAGTTCCATACGAGCAGTACTTC
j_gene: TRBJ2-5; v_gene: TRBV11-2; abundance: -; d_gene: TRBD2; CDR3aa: CASRDSGRDETQYF; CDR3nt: TGTGCCAGCAGGGATAGCGGGAGGGATGAGACCCAGTACTTC
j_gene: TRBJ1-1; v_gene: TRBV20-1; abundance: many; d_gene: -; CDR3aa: CSASVMGGIF; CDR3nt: TGCAGTGCTAGCGTCATGGGTGGGATCTTT